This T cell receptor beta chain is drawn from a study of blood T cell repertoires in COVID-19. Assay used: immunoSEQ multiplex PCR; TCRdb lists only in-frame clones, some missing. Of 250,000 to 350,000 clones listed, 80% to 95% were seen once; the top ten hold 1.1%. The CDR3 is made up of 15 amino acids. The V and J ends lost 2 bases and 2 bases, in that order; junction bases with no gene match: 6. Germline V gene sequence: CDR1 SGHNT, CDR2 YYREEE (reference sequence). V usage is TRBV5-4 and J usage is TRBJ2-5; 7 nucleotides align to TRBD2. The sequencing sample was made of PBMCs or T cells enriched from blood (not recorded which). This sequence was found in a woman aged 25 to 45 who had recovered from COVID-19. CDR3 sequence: CASSLAGTRQETQYF. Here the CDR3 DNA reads TGTGCCAGCAGCTTAGCGGGAACTAGACAAGAGACCCAGTACTTC.